The rows below give T cell receptor beta chains drawn from one sample of a study of blood T cells in healthy people across ages. TCRdb itself ran the 5' RACE reads through MiXCR, one entry per CDR3 protein. Of around 650,000 distinct CDR3 sequences listed, about 30% are singletons. Sequencing was carried out using blood. Source of these receptors: a woman aged 80 or older in good health. Each CDR3 is given with its conserved first and last residue. The D gene is left open where the match is weak. Where a row states a size, it is once, few, many or the class of an expanded clone; other rows omit it.

j_call clone_size cdr3_length v_call d_call cdr3_aa cdr3_nt
TRBJ2-4 many 14 TRBV6-1 TRBD2 CASSEGGSKNIQYF TGTGCCAGCAGTGAGGGAGGGTCCAAAAACATTCAGTACTTC
TRBJ2-5 many 14 TRBV6-2/TRBV6-3 - CASRRTGFQETQYF TGTGCCAGCAGAAGAACAGGATTCCAAGAGACCCAGTACTTC
TRBJ1-2 few 14 TRBV4-2 - CASSQYRVGDGYTF TGTGCCAGCAGCCAATATCGAGTTGGGGATGGCTACACCTTC
TRBJ1-1 - 14 TRBV11-2 - CASSLFAVNTEAFF TGTGCCAGCAGCTTATTTGCAGTTAACACTGAAGCTTTCTTT
TRBJ2-1 many 12 TRBV5-1 - CASSLTRNEQFF TGTGCCAGCAGTTTGACTCGGAATGAGCAGTTCTTC
TRBJ2-3 - 16 TRBV5-6 - CASSSMGTSRTDTQYF TGTGCCAGCAGCTCGATGGGGACTTCCCGCACAGATACGCAGTATTTT
TRBJ1-1 - 14 TRBV18 TRBD1 CASSPAGQATEAFF TGTGCCAGCTCACCAGCGGGACAGGCCACTGAAGCTTTCTTT
TRBJ2-2 few 14 TRBV5-1 - CASSLRNRVGELFF TGCGCCAGCAGCTTACGGAACAGGGTCGGGGAGCTGTTTTTT
TRBJ2-7 - 14 TRBV12-3/TRBV12-4 TRBD1 CASSKTGEVYEQYF TGTGCCAGCAGTAAGACAGGGGAGGTGTACGAGCAGTACTTC
TRBJ1-1 many 13 TRBV5-1 - CASKTVPNTEAFF TGCGCCAGCAAAACAGTTCCAAACACTGAAGCTTTCTTT
TRBJ1-1 few 15 TRBV14 - CASSVSRGMNTEAFF TGTGCCAGCAGCGTCAGCAGGGGAATGAACACTGAAGCTTTCTTT
TRBJ2-7 - 15 TRBV12-3/TRBV12-4 TRBD1 CASSPGQGDSYEQYF TGTGCCAGCAGCCCTGGACAGGGGGATTCCTACGAGCAGTACTTC
TRBJ2-3 - 14 TRBV29-1 TRBD1 CSAIQGFSTDTQYF TGCAGCGCTATACAGGGGTTTAGCACAGATACGCAGTATTTT
TRBJ1-1 - 17 TRBV6-1 - CASRPPRGNLMNTEAFF TGTGCCAGCCGCCCACCCCGAGGCAACCTTATGAACACTGAAGCTTTCTTT
TRBJ1-3 few 16 TRBV3-1 - CASSTQKTGSGNTIYF TGTGCCAGCAGCACCCAAAAAACAGGCTCTGGAAACACCATATATTTT
TRBJ1-2 many 12 TRBV11-2 - CASSSDGYGYTF TGTGCCAGCAGTTCAGACGGCTATGGCTACACCTTC
TRBJ1-4 many 13 TRBV28 - CAVKGRRNEKLFF TGTGCCGTCAAGGGCAGGCGTAATGAAAAACTGTTTTTT
TRBJ1-5 many 15 TRBV5-1 - CASSLDGGSNQPQHF TGCGCCAGCAGCTTGGACGGGGGGAGCAATCAGCCCCAGCATTTT
TRBJ1-1 few 14 TRBV19 - CASSNLKVDTEAFF TGTGCCAGTAGTAACCTGAAAGTGGACACTGAAGCTTTCTTT
TRBJ1-1 - 14 TRBV7-2 - CASSLLLPRTEAFF TGTGCCAGCAGCTTGCTACTACCTAGGACTGAAGCTTTCTTT
TRBJ2-1 many 13 TRBV20-1 - CSAGTARVWEQFF TGCAGTGCTGGCACCGCCAGGGTATGGGAGCAGTTCTTC
TRBJ2-1 many 15 TRBV20-1 - CSARDKGTPYNEQFF TGCAGTGCTAGAGATAAGGGGACCCCTTACAATGAGCAGTTCTTC
TRBJ1-1 many 15 TRBV27 TRBD1 CASSPLQGANTEAFF TGTGCCAGCAGTCCGCTACAGGGGGCCAACACTGAAGCTTTCTTT
TRBJ2-7 - 12 TRBV29-1 - CSVEETDYEQYF TGCAGCGTTGAAGAGACAGACTACGAGCAGTACTTC
TRBJ2-7 many 11 TRBV6-6 - CASSSGTEQYF TGTGCCAGCAGTTCAGGGACCGAGCAGTACTTC
TRBJ2-7 - 15 TRBV11-1 TRBD2 CASSLGAAGVGEQYF TGCGCCAGCAGCTTAGGAGCTGCGGGGGTGGGCGAGCAGTACTTC
TRBJ2-1 many 13 TRBV7-9 TRBD2 CASSSEGGNEQFF TGTGCCAGCAGCTCGGAGGGAGGGAATGAGCAGTTCTTC
TRBJ1-4 many 11 TRBV29-1 - CSVEASRKLFF TGCAGCGTTGAAGCGAGCCGCAAACTGTTTTTT
TRBJ2-7 - 15 TRBV29-1 TRBD2 CSAPGLAGVGNEQYF TGCAGCGCACCGGGGCTAGCGGGGGTGGGGAATGAGCAGTACTTC
TRBJ1-1 many 17 TRBV20-1 - CSASSYSKQGSNTEAFF TGCAGTGCTAGTTCCTATTCAAAACAGGGATCCAACACTGAAGCTTTCTTT
TRBJ2-2 many 18 TRBV7-2 TRBD2 CASSPRHASGEYTGELFF TGTGCCAGCAGCCCGAGACACGCTAGCGGGGAATACACCGGGGAGCTGTTTTTT
TRBJ2-1 - 15 TRBV20-1 - CSAREPGSPRDEQFF TGCAGTGCTAGAGAGCCAGGGTCCCCCAGGGATGAGCAGTTCTTC
TRBJ2-1 few 12 TRBV5-6 - CASGRGWHEQFF TGTGCCAGCGGCCGCGGGTGGCATGAACAGTTCTTC
TRBJ1-2 - 13 TRBV19 - CASTPMGDYGYTF TGTGCCAGTACCCCGATGGGGGACTATGGCTACACCTTC
TRBJ1-1 - 17 TRBV9 - CASSVGLRDLSDTEAFF TGTGCCAGCAGCGTAGGATTGAGGGATCTAAGCGACACTGAAGCTTTCTTT
TRBJ1-5 - 15 TRBV2 - CASSDPGRPNQPQHF TGTGCCAGCAGTGACCCGGGACGGCCAAATCAGCCCCAGCATTTT